Listed below are T cell receptor beta chains from one sample, sequenced in a study of T cells in Graves' hyperthyroidism and ophthalmopathy. Each CDR3 protein is one row after TCRdb ran MiXCR on the multiplex PCR reads. This sample yields roughly 750,000 distinct CDR3 sequences, of which about a sixth are seen a single time; 8.4% belongs to the top ten. Sequenced material: blood. The receptors stem from a young man with Graves' hyperthyroidism. Each CDR3 is given with its conserved first and last residue.

j_call | v_call | cdr3_aa
TRBJ2-3 | TRBV5-1 | CASSFTPGSTQYF
TRBJ2-5 | TRBV27 | CASSGRTSGRGVTQYF
TRBJ2-7 | TRBV28 | CASRTGLAATEQYF
TRBJ2-5 | TRBV29-1 | CSVEGTSGTETQYF
TRBJ1-3 | TRBV5-1 | CASSLGTRSTRGNTIYF
TRBJ2-5 | TRBV4-2 | CASSQAHGIQETQYF
TRBJ2-7 | TRBV6-1 | CASSVSRGRAYEQYF
TRBJ2-1 | TRBV11-3 | CASSTSQKQFF
TRBJ1-2 | TRBV2 | CASSERSQGARGYTF
TRBJ1-6 | TRBV2 | CASSEASLWESHSNSPLHF
TRBJ2-3 | TRBV3-1 | CASSHSPATNTDTQYF
TRBJ1-1 | TRBV27 | CASTRAGALNTEAFF
TRBJ2-7 | TRBV6-1 | CASTRTSGLSYEQYF
TRBJ2-1 | TRBV7-8 | CASSPSTYEQFF
TRBJ2-7 | TRBV28 | CASSADRVDEQYF
TRBJ2-5 | TRBV18 | CASSAAGGRGETQYF
TRBJ2-2 | TRBV10-3 | CAISGPGGSFDTGELFF
TRBJ2-1 | TRBV29-1 | CSVGRVINNEQFF
TRBJ1-5 | TRBV7-8 | CASSLASQPQHF
TRBJ1-5 | TRBV2 | CARSQGSNQPQHF
TRBJ2-7 | TRBV5-5 | CASTPGDRGPYEQYF
TRBJ2-1 | TRBV20-1 | CSAKRTGNMSSYNEQFF